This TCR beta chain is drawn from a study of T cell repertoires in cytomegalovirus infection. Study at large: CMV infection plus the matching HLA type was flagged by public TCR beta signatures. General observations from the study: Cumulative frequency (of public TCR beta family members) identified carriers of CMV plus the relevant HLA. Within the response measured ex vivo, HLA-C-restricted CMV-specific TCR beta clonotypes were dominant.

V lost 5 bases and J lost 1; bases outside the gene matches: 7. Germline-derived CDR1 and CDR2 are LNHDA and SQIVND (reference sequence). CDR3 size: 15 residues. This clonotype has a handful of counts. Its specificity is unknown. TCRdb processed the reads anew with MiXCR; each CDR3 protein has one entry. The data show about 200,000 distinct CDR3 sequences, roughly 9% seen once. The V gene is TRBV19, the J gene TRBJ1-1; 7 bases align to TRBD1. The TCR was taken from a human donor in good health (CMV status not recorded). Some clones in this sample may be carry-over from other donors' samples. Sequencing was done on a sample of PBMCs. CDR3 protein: CASSAGTAQNTEAFF. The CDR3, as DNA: TGTGCCAGTAGTGCGGGGACAGCGCAGAACACTGAAGCTTTCTTT.